This T cell receptor (beta chain) was captured in a study of monozygotic twins with inflammatory bowel disease. Germline loops: CDR1 SGHNT, CDR2 YYREEE (reference sequence). This CDR3 region has 17 residues. After re-calling the 5' RACE reads, TCRdb lists one entry per CDR3 protein, DNA absent. The table lists 120,000 to 150,000 distinct CDR3 sequences. Sequenced sample: blood. This receptor was identified in a human donor with ulcerative colitis or Crohn's disease, or a healthy co-twin of an affected twin (not recorded which). This sequence joins TRBV5-4 and TRBJ1-6; there is no DNA to check the TCRdb D call of TRBD1. CDR3 region: CASSLGGQSSYNSPLHF.